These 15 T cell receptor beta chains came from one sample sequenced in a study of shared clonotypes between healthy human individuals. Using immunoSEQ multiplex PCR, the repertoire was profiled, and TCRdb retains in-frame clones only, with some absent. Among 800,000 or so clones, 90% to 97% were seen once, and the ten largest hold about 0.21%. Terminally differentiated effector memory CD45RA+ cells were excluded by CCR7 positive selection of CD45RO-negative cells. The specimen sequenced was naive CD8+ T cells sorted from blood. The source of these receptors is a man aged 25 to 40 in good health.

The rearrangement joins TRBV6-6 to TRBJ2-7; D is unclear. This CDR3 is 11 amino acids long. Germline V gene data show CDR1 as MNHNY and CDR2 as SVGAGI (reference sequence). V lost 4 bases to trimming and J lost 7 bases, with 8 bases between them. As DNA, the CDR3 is TGTGCCAGCAGTTCGGGTGGGGAGCAGTACTTC. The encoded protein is CASSSGGEQYF.

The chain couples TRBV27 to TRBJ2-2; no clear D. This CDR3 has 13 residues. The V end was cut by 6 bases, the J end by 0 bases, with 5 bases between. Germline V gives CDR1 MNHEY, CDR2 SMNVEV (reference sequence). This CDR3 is CASRVTNTGELFF. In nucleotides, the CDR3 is TGTGCCAGCAGGGTTACGAACACCGGGGAGCTGTTTTTT.

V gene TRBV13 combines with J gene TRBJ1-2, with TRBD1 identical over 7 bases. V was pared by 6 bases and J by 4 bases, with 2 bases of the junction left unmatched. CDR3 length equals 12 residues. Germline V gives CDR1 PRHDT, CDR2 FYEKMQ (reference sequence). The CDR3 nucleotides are TGTGCCAGCAGTCGGGACAGCTATGGCTACACCTTC. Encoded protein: CASSRDSYGYTF.

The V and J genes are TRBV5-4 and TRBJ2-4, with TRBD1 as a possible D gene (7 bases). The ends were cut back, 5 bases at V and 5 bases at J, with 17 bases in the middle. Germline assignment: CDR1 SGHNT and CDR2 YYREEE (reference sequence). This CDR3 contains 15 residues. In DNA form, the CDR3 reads TGTGCCAGCAGACTCAGGGGGGACCTACAAAACATTCAGTACTTC. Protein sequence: CASRLRGDLQNIQYF.

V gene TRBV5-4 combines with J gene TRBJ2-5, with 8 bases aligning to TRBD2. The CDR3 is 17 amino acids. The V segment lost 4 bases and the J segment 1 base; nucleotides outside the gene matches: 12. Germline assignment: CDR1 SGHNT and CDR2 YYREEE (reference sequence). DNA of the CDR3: TGTGCCAGCAGCACTTGGACGAGCGGGAGCGGCCAAGAGACCCAGTACTTC. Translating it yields CASSTWTSGSGQETQYF.

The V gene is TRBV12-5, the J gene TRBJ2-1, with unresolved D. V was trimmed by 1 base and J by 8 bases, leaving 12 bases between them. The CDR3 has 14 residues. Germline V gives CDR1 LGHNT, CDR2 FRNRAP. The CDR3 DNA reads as TGTGCTAGTGGTTTGGGGCAGGTTAAAGATGAGCAGTTCTTC. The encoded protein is CASGLGQVKDEQFF.

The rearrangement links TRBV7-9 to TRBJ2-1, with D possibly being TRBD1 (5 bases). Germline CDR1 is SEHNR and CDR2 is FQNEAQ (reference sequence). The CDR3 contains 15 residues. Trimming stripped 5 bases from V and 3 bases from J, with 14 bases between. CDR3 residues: CASSGESDSYNEQFF. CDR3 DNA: TGTGCCAGCAGCGGCGAATCTGACAGCTACAATGAGCAGTTCTTC.

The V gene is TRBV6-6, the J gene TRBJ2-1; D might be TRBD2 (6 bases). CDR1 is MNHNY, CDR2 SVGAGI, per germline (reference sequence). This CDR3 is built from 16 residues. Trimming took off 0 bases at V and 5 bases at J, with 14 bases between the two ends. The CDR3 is CASSYSTSSQNNEQFF. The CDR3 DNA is TGTGCCAGCAGTTACTCTACTAGCTCGCAAAACAATGAGCAGTTCTTC.

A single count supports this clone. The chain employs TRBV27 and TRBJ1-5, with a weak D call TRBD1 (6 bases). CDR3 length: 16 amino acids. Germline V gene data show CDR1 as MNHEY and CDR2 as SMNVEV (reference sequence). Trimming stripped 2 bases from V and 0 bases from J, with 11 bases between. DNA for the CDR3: TGTGCCAGCAGTTTAACAGGGTTTTTTAGCAATCAGCCCCAGCATTTT. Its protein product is CASSLTGFFSNQPQHF.

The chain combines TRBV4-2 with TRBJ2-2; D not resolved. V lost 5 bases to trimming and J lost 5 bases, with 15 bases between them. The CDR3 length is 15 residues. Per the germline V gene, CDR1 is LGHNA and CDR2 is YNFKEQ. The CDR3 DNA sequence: TGTGCCAGCAGCGACCACGATCTAGTAACCGGGGAGCTGTTTTTT. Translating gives CASSDHDLVTGELFF.

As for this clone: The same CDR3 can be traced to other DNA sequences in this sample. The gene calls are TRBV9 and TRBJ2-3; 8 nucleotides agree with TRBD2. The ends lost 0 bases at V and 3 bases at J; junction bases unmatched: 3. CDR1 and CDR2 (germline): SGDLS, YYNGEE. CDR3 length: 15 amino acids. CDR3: CASSVGAGATDTQYF. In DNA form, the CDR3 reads TGTGCCAGCAGCGTAGGAGCGGGAGCTACAGATACGCAGTATTTT.

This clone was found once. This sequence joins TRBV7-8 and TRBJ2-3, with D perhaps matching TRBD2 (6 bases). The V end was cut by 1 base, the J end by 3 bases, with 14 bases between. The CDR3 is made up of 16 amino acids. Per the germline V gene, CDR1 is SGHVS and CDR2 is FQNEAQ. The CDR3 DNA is TGTGCCAGCAGCTTAGGACTTCAGCGGGTGACAGATACGCAGTATTTT. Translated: CASSLGLQRVTDTQYF.

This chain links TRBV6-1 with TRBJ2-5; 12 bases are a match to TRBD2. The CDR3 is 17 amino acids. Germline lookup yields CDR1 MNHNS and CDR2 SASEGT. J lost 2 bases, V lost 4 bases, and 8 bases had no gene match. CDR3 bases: TGTGCCAGCAGTGGCCAGGTCCTAGCGGGAGGGCAAGAGACCCAGTACTTC. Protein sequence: CASSGQVLAGGQETQYF.

The CDR3 loop is CASAYYGQDTYGYTF. CDR3 bases: TGTGCCAGCGCATACTACGGACAGGACACTTATGGCTACACCTTC. The V gene is TRBV27, the J gene TRBJ1-2; 7 bases align to TRBD1. This CDR3 comprises 15 residues. Per germline, CDR1 MNHEY and CDR2 SMNVEV (reference sequence). The V segment lost 8 bases and the J segment 5 bases; nucleotides outside the gene matches: 14.

The CDR3 region is CASAEGTSNQPQHF. CDR3 DNA: TGTGCCAGCGCCGAAGGGACATCGAATCAGCCCCAGCATTTT. This chain joins TRBV7-8 and TRBJ1-5; TRBD1 might be the D (6 bases). CDR1 is SGHVS, CDR2 FQNEAQ, per germline. V was cut by 8 bases and J by 4 bases, with 15 bases left in between. This CDR3 has 14 amino acids. The full variable domain, rest sourced from reference TRBV7-8 and TRBJ1-5, is GAGVSQSPRYKVAKRGQDVALRCDPISGHVSLFWYQQALGQGPEFLTYFQNEAQLDKSGLPSDRFFAERPEGSVSTLKIQRTQQEDSAVYLCASAEGTSNQPQHFGDGTRLSIL.